This T cell receptor beta chain was captured in a study of blood T cells in healthy people across ages. This clonotype came up a few times. This CDR3 has 15 amino acids. V lost 6 bases, J lost 4 bases, and 8 bases stayed unmatched. CDR1 MNHEY and CDR2 SVGEGT come from the germline V gene. A second PCR, run for about 7 to 11 cycles, used a sample-barcoded 5' primer plus a J-beta primer mix. TCRdb re-analysed the 5' RACE reads in MiXCR, keeping a single row per CDR3 protein. The sample carries roughly 800,000 distinct CDR3 sequences, 35% to 40% recorded once. This chain connects TRBV6-2 or TRBV6-3 to TRBJ2-1, with 8 nucleotides matching TRBD2. This TCR was recovered from a man between 18 and 29 years old in good health. Material: blood. As DNA, the CDR3 is TGTGCCAGCAGCCGGACTAGCTTTGGTTACAATGAGCAGTTCTTC. This sequence encodes CASSRTSFGYNEQFF.